This section outlines one T cell receptor (beta chain) sequence together with its context. The data are from a study of technical replicates of blood from a handful of donors. The CDR3 spans 17 residues. V trimming: 6 bases; J trimming: 2 bases; junction bases outside the gene matches: 10. Germline assignment: CDR1 ENHRY and CDR2 SYGVKD. Assay: immunoSEQ multiplex PCR; the TCRdb copy retains only in-frame clones and omits some. The sample holds approximately 99,000 clones, approximately 95% seen once. Specimen: T cells isolated from PBMCs. The J gene is TRBJ2-3, the V gene TRBV10-3; 11 nucleotides align to TRBD2. The TCR comes from a human donor in good health. The CDR3 is CAIRAGTSGSYTDTQYF. The DNA for the CDR3 is TGTGCCATCAGGGCCGGGACTAGCGGTTCGTACACAGATACGCAGTATTTT.